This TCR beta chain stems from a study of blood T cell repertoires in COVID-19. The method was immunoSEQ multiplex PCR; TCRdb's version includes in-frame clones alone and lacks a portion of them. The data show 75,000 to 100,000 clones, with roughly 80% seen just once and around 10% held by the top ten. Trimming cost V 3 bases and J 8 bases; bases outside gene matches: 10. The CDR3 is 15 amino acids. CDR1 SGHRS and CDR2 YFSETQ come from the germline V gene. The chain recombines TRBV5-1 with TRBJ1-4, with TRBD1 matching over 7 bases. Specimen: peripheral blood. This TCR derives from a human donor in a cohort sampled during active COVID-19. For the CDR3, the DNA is TGCGCCAGCAGCTCGACCGGGACAGATTTCGAAAAACTGTTTTTT. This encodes CASSSTGTDFEKLFF.